The 20 T cell receptor beta chains given below trace back to one sample, sequenced in a study of control samples from healthy donors and cancer patients. TCRdb's table, derived via immunoSEQ multiplex PCR, lists solely in-frame clones and lacks some. The table has over 150,000 clones, around 94% seen once. Material: PBMCs. These receptors originate from a man aged 55 to 70 with colorectal cancer.

The J gene is TRBJ1-4, the V gene TRBV7-9; tentative D call: TRBD1 (5 bases). The CDR3 extends over 15 amino acids. Trimming took 0 bases from V and 6 from J, leaving 11 bases between them. Germline V gene lookup returns CDR1 SEHNR and CDR2 FQNEAQ (reference sequence). The chain's CDR3 is CASSLASGGYEKLFF. CDR3 DNA: TGTGCCAGCAGCTTAGCATCCGGGGGGTATGAAAAACTGTTTTTT.

In this sample, this clone turned up once. This chain links TRBV10-1 with TRBJ2-2; D call uncertain. Germline CDR1 and CDR2: WNHNN and SYGVQD (reference sequence). The CDR3 is 13 amino acids. Trimming shortened V by 6 bases and J by 2 bases, and 7 bases separated the two germline ends. The CDR3 is CASRLANTGELFF. CDR3 in DNA: TGCGCCAGCAGATTAGCAAACACCGGGGAGCTGTTTTTT.

The rearrangement joins TRBV6-6 to TRBJ2-7, with D perhaps being TRBD1 or TRBD2 (5 bases each). Trimming took 5 bases from V and 1 from J, leaving 24 bases between them. The CDR3 spans 18 residues. Germline V lookup: CDR1 MNHNY, CDR2 SVGAGI (reference sequence). Here the CDR3 reads CASSQNTAGGPSSYEQYF. The CDR3 DNA reads as TGTGCCAGCAGTCAAAACACGGCTGGGGGTCCTTCTTCCTACGAGCAGTACTTC.

This chain joins TRBV27 and TRBJ1-5; the match to TRBD1 covers 8 bases. In germline, CDR1 is MNHEY, CDR2 SMNVEV (reference sequence). The ends lost 6 bases at V and 6 bases at J; junction bases unmatched: 10. The CDR3 runs to 15 residues. In nucleotides, the CDR3 is TGTGCCAGCAGCCTGGACAGGGTGAGGGGTCAGCCCCAGCATTTT. It encodes CASSLDRVRGQPQHF.

V gene TRBV25-1 combines with J gene TRBJ2-7; D tentatively fits TRBD1 or TRBD2 (5 bases each). The CDR3 runs to 14 residues. CDR1 and CDR2 (germline): MGHDK, SYGVNS. V was shortened by 6 bases and J by 5 bases, with 17 bases between the two germline ends. This chain's CDR3 is CASRERGTKNEQYF. In DNA form, the CDR3 reads TGTGCCAGCAGGGAACGAGGGACCAAGAACGAGCAGTACTTC.

The V gene is TRBV10-2, the J gene TRBJ1-6, with D maybe TRBD1 (5 bases). The CDR3 consists of 14 residues. V lost 4 bases, J lost 9 bases, and 13 bases lay in between. The germline CDR1 and CDR2 sequences are WSHSY and SAAADI. The CDR3 sequence is CASSGDVGGSPLHF. The CDR3 nucleotides read TGCGCCAGCAGTGGGGACGTGGGAGGTTCACCCCTCCACTTT.

The V and J genes are TRBV3-1 (or the pseudogene TRBV3-2) and TRBJ2-7, with 9 bases lining up with TRBD1. The CDR3 is 15 amino acids. With 4 bases clipped from V and 1 base from J, the junction kept 5 bases outside the gene matches. Germline CDR1 is LGHDT and CDR2 is YNNKEL (reference sequence). The CDR3 is CASSLPGQGSYEQYF. CDR3 coding DNA: TGTGCCAGCAGCCTACCGGGACAGGGTTCCTACGAGCAGTACTTC.

V and J are TRBV6-5 and TRBJ2-7; 7 bases are shared with TRBD1. Germline values: CDR1 MNHEY, CDR2 SVGAGI. V lost 6 bases and J lost 1; bases outside the gene matches: 6. The CDR3 totals 14 residues. The CDR3 DNA sequence: TGTGCCAGCAGGTCTCCGGGACAGTCCTACGAGCAGTACTTC. Residues: CASRSPGQSYEQYF.

The genes are TRBV13 and TRBJ2-3, with unresolved D. Germline-derived CDR1 and CDR2 are PRHDT and FYEKMQ (reference sequence). This CDR3 comprises 16 residues. Deletions cut 5 bases from V and 0 bases from J, with 15 bases between. The CDR3 DNA reads TGTGCCAGCAGCGGATCCCCTGGGATTAGCACAGATACGCAGTATTTT. Translated: CASSGSPGISTDTQYF.

The chain couples TRBV25-1 to TRBJ1-3, with a tentative D call TRBD1 (5 bases). Trimming took off 2 bases at V and 3 bases at J, with 11 bases between the two ends. The CDR3 extends over 15 amino acids. The germline CDR1 and CDR2 sequences are MGHDK and SYGVNS. The CDR3 DNA is TGTGCCAGCAGTGAACTGGGGGAGGGTGGAAACACCATATATTTT. Protein sequence: CASSELGEGGNTIYF. The full variable domain, its missing parts supplied by reference TRBV25-1 and TRBJ1-3, is EADIYQTPRYLVIGTGKKITLECSQTMGHDKMYWYQQDPGMELHLIHYSYGVNSTEKGDLSSESTVSRIRTEHFPLTLESARPSHTSQYLCASSELGEGGNTIYFGEGSWLTVV.

The chain uses TRBV5-8 and TRBJ1-2, with D uncertain. This CDR3 comprises 14 residues. Trimming cost V 4 bases and J 5 bases, with 15 bases left between them. Per the germline V gene, CDR1 is SGHTS and CDR2 is YDEGEE. CDR3 protein: CASSPFSAVYGYTF. CDR3 coding DNA: TGTGCCAGCAGCCCTTTTTCGGCAGTTTATGGCTACACCTTC.

The chain uses TRBV5-1 and TRBJ1-1; 7 bases fit TRBD1. V trimming: 5 bases; J trimming: 0 bases; junction bases outside the gene matches: 7. The CDR3 sequence is 15 residues long. From germline, CDR1 is SGHRS and CDR2 YFSETQ. CDR3 DNA sequence: TGCGCCAGCAGTCCATCGGGGACAGTGAACACTGAAGCTTTCTTT. It translates to CASSPSGTVNTEAFF.

On this clone: Other DNA sequences within the sample encode an identical CDR3. The chain is built from TRBV11-2 and TRBJ2-3; 12 bases agree with TRBD2. The CDR3 consists of 16 residues. The ends lost 2 bases at V and 2 bases at J; junction bases unmatched: 2. The V gene's germline CDR1 is SGHAT and CDR2 FQNNGV. CDR3 sequence (DNA): TGTGCCAGCAGCTTACTAGCGGGGGGGGACACAGATACGCAGTATTTT. It translates to CASSLLAGGDTDTQYF.

This chain connects TRBV5-1 to TRBJ2-1, with a possible D match to TRBD1 (6 bases). Germline loops: CDR1 SGHRS, CDR2 YFSETQ. This CDR3 region has 13 residues. V dropped 2 bases and J dropped 8 bases, with 11 bases sitting between them. The CDR3 sequence is CASSLQGRDEQFF. As DNA, the CDR3 is TGCGCCAGCAGCTTACAGGGTAGGGATGAGCAGTTCTTC.

The chain uses TRBV27 and TRBJ2-2; a possible D gene is TRBD2 (5 bases). The germline V gene encodes CDR1 MNHEY and CDR2 SMNVEV (reference sequence). Trimming took off 6 bases at V and 4 bases at J, with 21 bases between the two ends. The CDR3 runs 17 residues. The CDR3 here is CASSSSVQVEGTGELFF. DNA of the CDR3: TGTGCCAGCAGCTCGAGCGTGCAAGTAGAGGGCACCGGGGAGCTGTTTTTT.

J is TRBJ1-4 and V is TRBV7-9, with TRBD1 matching 7 bases. The CDR3 is made up of 17 amino acids. Trimming took 4 bases from V and 8 from J; bases not matched to a gene: 16. Germline V gives CDR1 SEHNR, CDR2 FQNEAQ (reference sequence). CDR3 protein: CASSWTGRHATVEKLFF. The CDR3, as DNA: TGTGCCAGCAGCTGGACAGGAAGGCATGCAACAGTCGAAAAACTGTTTTTT.

The rearrangement links TRBV6-4 to TRBJ1-5, with D maybe TRBD1 (5 bases). The CDR3 is made up of 15 amino acids. V was clipped by 0 bases and J by 7 bases, with 13 bases between them. Germline V gene data show CDR1 as MRHNA and CDR2 as SNTAGT. CDR3 loop: CASSDSEGAGQPQHF. For the CDR3, the DNA is TGTGCCAGCAGTGACTCGGAAGGGGCTGGGCAGCCCCAGCATTTT.

As regards this clone: This sample includes further DNA sequences coding for the same CDR3. The V call is TRBV5-1, the J call TRBJ2-7; 10 bases agree with TRBD1. This CDR3 contains 14 residues. Trimming at V came to 0 bases and at J to 4 bases, leaving 1 base not matched to a gene. Germline CDR1 and CDR2: SGHRS and YFSETQ. CDR3 in DNA: TGCGCCAGCAGCTTGGGACAGGGGGCTTACGAGCAGTACTTC. This gives the protein CASSLGQGAYEQYF.

V usage is TRBV7-2 and J usage is TRBJ2-2, with D hard to call. Trimming removed 2 bases at V and 5 bases at J, with 9 bases between. The CDR3 spans 14 residues. Per the germline V gene, CDR1 is SGHTA and CDR2 is FQGNSA. The CDR3 here is CASSLRLGTGELFF. The CDR3 nucleotides read TGTGCCAGCAGCTTAAGACTTGGGACCGGGGAGCTGTTTTTT.

The genes are TRBV12-3 or TRBV12-4 and TRBJ2-7; D gene unclear. The CDR3 length is 12 residues. V was clipped by 9 bases and J by 2 bases, with 11 bases between them. This CDR3 reads CARTIFPYEQYF. As DNA, the CDR3 is TGTGCCAGGACAATATTTCCCTACGAGCAGTACTTC.